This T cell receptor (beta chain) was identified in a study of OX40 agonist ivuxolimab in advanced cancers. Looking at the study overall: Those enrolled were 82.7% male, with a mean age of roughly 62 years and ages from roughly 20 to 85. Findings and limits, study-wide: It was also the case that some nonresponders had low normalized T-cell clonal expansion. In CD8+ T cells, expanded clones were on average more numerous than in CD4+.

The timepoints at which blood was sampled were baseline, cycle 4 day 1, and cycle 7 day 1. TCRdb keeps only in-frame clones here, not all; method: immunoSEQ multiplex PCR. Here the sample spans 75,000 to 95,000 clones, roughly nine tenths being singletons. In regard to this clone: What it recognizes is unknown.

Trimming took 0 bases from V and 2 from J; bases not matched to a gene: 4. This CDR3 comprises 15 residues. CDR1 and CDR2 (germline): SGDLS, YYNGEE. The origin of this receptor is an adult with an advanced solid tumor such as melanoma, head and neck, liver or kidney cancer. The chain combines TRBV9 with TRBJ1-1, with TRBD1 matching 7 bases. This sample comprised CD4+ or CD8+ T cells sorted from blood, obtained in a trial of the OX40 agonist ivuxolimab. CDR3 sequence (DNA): TGTGCCAGCAGCGTAGCTACAGGGGCCAACACTGAAGCTTTCTTT. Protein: CASSVATGANTEAFF.